This T cell receptor (beta chain) emerged from a study of blood T cell repertoires in COVID-19 (dated by TCRdb to 2019 to 2021). As for the study more broadly: Samples covering the acute and convalescent phases of COVID-19 were provided by collaborators in the United States, Italy and Spain. The prospective study material was composed of cDNA or gDNA derived from T cells, B-cell-depleted T cells, or PBMCs. Subjects who had been exposed to COVID-19, were actively infected with it, or had recovered from it provided the deeply sampled blood TCRbeta repertoires that made up the dataset. The repertoires were made available in a free public database intended to serve as a resource for research on the immune response to SARS-CoV-2. The samples were drawn from two sources: the first 160 participants of the ongoing ImmuneRACE study, and 1,254 subjects contributed by 6 global collaborators. The sample metadata nearly always contained a de-identified subject ID, COVID-19 status, age in years and sex. HLA class I and class II types, where available, came from metadata supplied by the sample provider rather than from assay-based typing. What the work shows at the level of the full study, not this receptor alone: How much clinical and demographic metadata was included differed by source and by participant, and the metadata was provided uncurated.

The CDR3 numbers 12 residues from cysteine through phenylalanine. Just CDR3 DNA is preserved here, 36 bases in frame from base 1. CDR1 and CDR2 were assigned from the germline V gene as SGHTA and FQGNSA. V is cut by 5 bases and J by 5 bases, and the space between the germline ends is 9 bases. Details on this clone: Its antigen remains unidentified. It has no much larger one-base neighbor in the sample; base qualities were not kept.

TCRbeta CDR3 regions were amplified from genomic DNA by means of the immunoSEQ Assay, a bias-controlled multiplex PCR. Per the authors' processing: The number of nucleated cells in each sample was estimated by amplification of reference gene primers within the assay. To quantify the absolute abundance of each unique TCRbeta CDR3 rearrangement, sequence reads were collapsed and filtered. For each sample, productive Simpson clonality was calculated as the square root of Simpson's diversity index over productive rearrangements. Not all clones reach the TCRdb copy of this immuneACCESS table, which keeps in-frame sequences only. Checked studies attribute under half of the gap to unresolved V genes and leave the rest unexplained. D and trimming were read from the DNA, whereas the V and J calls and clone size are those reported in that table. For this sample the table gives approximately 670,000 clones, of which just under 90% were detected only once. The top ten hold over 0.2% of the sample.

Whole blood was collected in K2EDTA tubes by collaborating institutions according to the institutions' own protocols. Collaborator samples were shipped for TCRbeta analysis as frozen whole blood, isolated PBMCs, or DNA extracted from either sample type. The chain is assembled from TRBV7-2 and TRBJ2-5; the D gene cannot be resolved reliably. The sequence was collected from a woman aged 18-29 years with acute or convalescent COVID-19. Sample: peripheral blood. In nucleotide form, the sequence is TGTGCCAGCAGCGCCCGGTGGGAGACCCAGTACTTC. Translated, this is CASSARWETQYF.